Reported below is one T cell receptor (beta chain). The clone's antigen remains unknown. No base quality information exists; no much larger clone differs at one position. TCR CDR3 regions were amplified from genomic DNA by multiplex PCR using the deep immunoSEQ assay. Genomic DNA extracted from each cell subset was distributed evenly over all wells of several immunoSEQ 96-well plates, and each plate served as one replicate. Each replicate PCR for sorted subsets received 150 to 250 ng genomic DNA, equal to 30,000 or so T cell genomes. Purified libraries were measured with a Qubit 3.0 fluorometer, size-checked on a Bioanalyzer 2100, and measured again with the KAPA Library Quantification kit. A separate single-read 150-cycle Illumina NextSeq 550 flow cell was used to sequence each immunoSEQ 96-well plate. In the authors' own workflow: Because the immunoSEQ output held only junctional sequences and lacked quality scores, the filtering could not match the filtering applied to full-length reads. To assign V/J genes and CDR3, sequences were annotated against IMGT germline references using PyIR, a Python wrapper for IgBLAST v1.9. Any read was removed if the V/J assignment was weak (E-value above 1e-6), the CDR3 was missing, or the read contained stop codons, out-of-frame junctions, or ambiguous translated residues. V3J clonotypes were defined by identical inferred V gene, J gene, and CDR3 amino acid sequence. To compute the percentage overlap between repertoires, the number of shared unique clonotypes was divided by the size of the smaller repertoire. Richness of each repertoire was evaluated using RTK rarefaction, the Chao1 estimator, and Recon v2.1 estimates of unobserved clonotypes. OLGA was used to compute generation probabilities for all TCRbeta clonotypes that the gDNA method yielded from a handful of donors. The clones in this table, taken by TCRdb from immuneACCESS, are in-frame only. Not every clone is retained; where verified, under half of the shortfall comes from an unresolved V gene, and the cause of the rest is unknown. Clone size and V and J calls were adopted from that table, with D and trimming inferred from the DNA. Within this sample are some 2 million clones, with 85% to 95% of them counted one time only. More than 0.95% of the sample belongs to the ten largest clones.

This specimen comes from a study of shared clonotypes between healthy human individuals (dated by TCRdb to the early 2020s). Background on the whole study: Three men and a couple of women, aged 18 to 49 years, made up the cohort. Each donor's leukapheresis produced roughly between about 0.9 and 9.5 billion PBMCs. To increase sequencing depth and limit assay-specific biases, different laboratories used diverse techniques to prepare libraries and sequence TCR repertoires. For each donor, CD4 naive and CD4 memory were each run on three plates, CD8 naive on two plates, and CD8 memory on one plate. The study deeply sequenced blood TCR repertoires of five healthy adults to estimate repertoire size and the extent of clonotype sharing between individuals. On the study overall, not on this receptor specifically: Compared with non-shared clonotypes, clonotypes shared by all four sorted-subset donors had higher generation probabilities. Pairwise subsampling indicated that sequencing depth was expected to affect the degree of clonotype sharing among donors. Even with the large sequencing depth, rarefaction of the sorted-subset datasets indicated that sequencing was incomplete. The small number of donors limited the genetic and exposure-history diversity represented. Approximately 5% of naive CD4, roughly 3.5% of naive CD8, roughly 2.4% of memory CD4, and about 0.4% of memory CD8 clonotypes were shared across four donors. Estimated clonotype richness was generally larger for naive than for memory subsets. Sampling was restricted to blood, and TCR repertoires in tissue are likely to differ from TCR repertoires in blood.

CDR1 and CDR2 are drawn from the germline V gene (reference sequence): LNHDA, SQIVND. Counted from cysteine to phenylalanine, this CDR3 has 14 amino acids. The entry retains the CDR3 DNA only, 42 bases that are in frame from base 1. The V and J ends are trimmed by 3 bases and 4 bases, leaving 9 bases between them. For the CD8 naive samples, CD45RO-negative cells were positively selected for CCR7, yielding a CD45RA+CCR7+ population from which TemRA cells were excluded. The donors were healthy, HIV-negative adults with no recently reported acute infections or vaccinations. Only Caucasian adults living in Nashville, Tennessee, USA were represented among the donors. Blood was collected by leukapheresis, and PBMCs were isolated by Ficoll-Histopaque density gradient centrifugation and then cryopreserved in liquid nitrogen vapor phase. Purity and quantity of every magnetically sorted T cell population were checked by analytical flow cytometry. Each sorted fraction had its genomic DNA isolated and then quantified by UV absorbance on a Nanodrop 2000c.

Sample: naive CD8+ T cells sorted from blood. The sample's cell subset or site label, decoded: CD45RA+CCR7+. The sequence derives from a man younger than 35 in good health. The chain couples TRBV19 to TRBJ2-2, and TRBD2 may be the D gene, going by 5 matching bases. CDR3 reads: CASSIGMGTGELFF. In nucleotides, the sequence is TGTGCCAGTAGTATCGGGATGGGCACCGGGGAGCTGTTTTTT.